This T cell receptor (beta chain) was observed in a study of siplizumab effects on memory and regulatory T cells. The CDR3 runs to 17 residues. J gave up 5 bases and V 1 base, and 3 bases lay outside the gene matches. In germline, CDR1 is SEHNR, CDR2 FQNEAQ (reference sequence). Repertoires were generated with immunoSEQ multiplex PCR, while TCRdb's copy carries only in-frame clones and drops some. The repertoire holds about 97,000 clones, with 80% to 95% as singletons. As to this clone: Its target is unknown.

Study outcomes and limitations: The study found that mappable alloreactive CD4+ clones averaged about 70% Treg-derived with siplizumab and under 35% in controls. Many proliferating CD4+ or CD8+ clones remained unclassified. Roughly 80-96% of them could not be assigned either a naive or a memory phenotype. Unstimulated subsets accounted for the mapping of only a minor share of the clones that were alloreactive. It seemed that naive T cells were more diverse than memory cells and were major contributors to the alloresponse.

The V gene is TRBV7-9, the J gene TRBJ2-1, with 15 bases lining up with TRBD2. Input material: non-Treg CD4+ T cells sorted from blood. The receptor was derived from a human donor in good health. The chain's CDR3 is CASSLGTSGRAHNEQFF. Written as DNA, the CDR3 is TGTGCCAGCAGCTTAGGGACTAGCGGGAGGGCACACAATGAGCAGTTCTTC.